These 18 T cell receptor beta chains came from one sample sequenced in a study of STAT5B mutations in CD4+ large granular lymphocyte leukemia (dated by TCRdb to between 2021 and 2024). Receptor amplification or capture employed the immunoSEQ multiplex PCR assay. As stored in TCRdb, this immuneACCESS dataset retains in-frame rearrangements with V and J assigned. A fraction of the clones does not appear; measured against another copy, unresolved V genes explain less than half of the discrepancy, and the remainder lacks a known reason. The sample contains about 18,000 clones, about 88% of them found a single time. The biggest ten clones account for about 13% of the sample. Sequencing was carried out using CD4+ T cells from blood buffy coats. Source of these receptors: a human donor in good health.

The rearrangement links TRBV9 to TRBJ1-5, with 7 bases fitting TRBD1. Trimming took 7 bases from V and 4 from J; bases not matched to a gene: 11. The CDR3 runs to 15 residues. Germline CDR1 SGDLS, CDR2 YYNGEE. CDR3 in amino acids: CASSSGTAKNQPQHF. The DNA for the CDR3 is TGTGCCAGCTCGTCCGGGACAGCTAAAAATCAGCCCCAGCATTTT.

In its sample, this clone ranks as medium-sized. The chain is built from TRBV7-9 and TRBJ1-4, with D uncertain. Germline V gives CDR1 SEHNR, CDR2 FQNEAQ (reference sequence). The CDR3 loop spans 15 amino acids. Trimming pared 2 bases from V and 4 bases from J, leaving 11 bases between. CDR3: CASSLSLGINEKLFF. Here the CDR3 DNA reads TGTGCCAGCAGCTTAAGCCTCGGGATTAATGAAAAACTGTTTTTT.

The genes are TRBV5-6 and TRBJ1-2, with D possibly matching TRBD1 (5 bases). Trimming stripped 4 bases from V and 3 bases from J, with 13 bases between. CDR1 and CDR2 (germline): SGHDT, YYEEEE. CDR3 size: 14 residues. CDR3 DNA sequence: TGTGCCAGCAGCCTACTCCAGGGACACTATGGCTACACCTTC. As protein: CASSLLQGHYGYTF.

The gene calls are TRBV2 and TRBJ2-5, with D hard to call. The CDR3 extends over 13 amino acids. Trimming cost V 3 bases and J 1 base, with 6 bases left between them. Germline CDR1 SNHLY, CDR2 FYNNEI. In nucleotides, the CDR3 is TGTGCCAGCAGTGAGAGTCCCCAAGAGACCCAGTACTTC. Its translation: CASSESPQETQYF.

The rearrangement links TRBV7-9 to TRBJ1-2; D uncertain. The CDR3 is made up of 13 amino acids. Germline CDR1 and CDR2: SEHNR and FQNEAQ (reference sequence). The V end was cut by 5 bases, the J end by 4 bases, with 11 bases between. CDR3 in DNA: TGTGCCAGCAGCCAGACTGCTTTCTATGGCTACACCTTC. It is translated as CASSQTAFYGYTF.

The chain is built from TRBV6-1 and TRBJ1-2; D unresolved. Germline loops: CDR1 MNHNS, CDR2 SASEGT. This CDR3 region has 13 residues. The V gene lost 2 bases and the J gene lost 2 bases, with 6 bases spanning the gap. The CDR3 here is CASSENGNYGYTF. In DNA form, the CDR3 reads TGTGCCAGCAGTGAAAACGGAAACTATGGCTACACCTTC.

V is TRBV9 and J is TRBJ2-7; no reliable D call. V lost 0 bases and J lost 4, with 8 bases in between. The germline gives CDR1 SGDLS, CDR2 YYNGEE. The CDR3 consists of 13 residues. CDR3 in DNA: TGTGCCAGCAGCGTAGAAGTTTCGTACGAGCAGTACTTC. It yields the protein CASSVEVSYEQYF.

V usage is TRBV2 and J usage is TRBJ2-5; D call uncertain. Germline CDR1 SNHLY, CDR2 FYNNEI. The CDR3 runs to 14 residues. Trimming removed 3 bases from V and 1 base from J, with 9 bases in between. The CDR3 DNA follows: TGTGCCAGCAGTGAGTCGAGGATCCAAGAGACCCAGTACTTC. Its protein product is CASSESRIQETQYF.

This clone was seen just once. The chain joins TRBV2 to TRBJ2-3; 12 nucleotides agree with TRBD2. This CDR3 is 15 amino acids long. Germline V CDR1 and CDR2: SNHLY, FYNNEI. After removal of 3 bases from V and 6 bases from J, the junction contained 4 bases not matched to a gene. The CDR3 sequence: CASSDTSGGLDTQYF. The DNA of the CDR3 is TGTGCCAGCAGTGACACTAGCGGGGGGCTTGATACGCAGTATTTT.

About this clone: This CDR3 is also generated by other DNA sequences in the sample. The V call is TRBV19, the J call TRBJ2-5; tentatively, D is TRBD1 (5 bases). CDR3 size: 13 residues. V was clipped by 9 bases and J by 5 bases, with 16 bases between them. The V gene's germline CDR1 is LNHDA and CDR2 SQIVND (reference sequence). The CDR3 coding sequence is TGTGCCAGCAGTCTGCAGGGAACGGAGACCCAGTACTTC. Encoded protein: CASSLQGTETQYF.

The rearrangement uses TRBV6-5 and TRBJ1-3; 8 bases map to TRBD1. The germline V gene encodes CDR1 MNHEY and CDR2 SVGAGI. The CDR3 loop spans 15 amino acids. V was pared by 7 bases and J by 2 bases, with 7 bases of the junction left unmatched. The DNA of the CDR3 is TGTGCCAGCACTTTAGGGACAGGCGCTGGAAACACCATATATTTT. Its protein product is CASTLGTGAGNTIYF.

V gene TRBV7-8 combines with J gene TRBJ2-7; D may be TRBD1 (6 bases). V lost 4 bases and J 3 bases, leaving 7 bases between the germline ends. The length of the CDR3 is 12 residues. The germline V gene has CDR1 SGHVS and CDR2 FQNEAQ. The DNA for the CDR3 is TGTGCCAGCAGCTGGGACAACTACGAGCAGTACTTC. It is translated as CASSWDNYEQYF.

This chain uses TRBV6-6 with TRBJ1-5; TRBD1 matches 8 bases. Germline assignment: CDR1 MNHNY and CDR2 SVGAGI (reference sequence). This CDR3 region has 15 residues. Unmatched junction bases numbered 6, after V lost 6 bases and J lost 2 bases. DNA for the CDR3: TGTGCCAGCAGCTCAGGGGGCGCGGGCAATCAGCCCCAGCATTTT. It yields the protein CASSSGGAGNQPQHF.

The CDR3 protein is CASSIVEGYSNQPQHF. The CDR3 region has the DNA TGTGCCAGTAGTATAGTAGAGGGCTATAGCAATCAGCCCCAGCATTTT. The chain links TRBV19 to TRBJ1-5; D gene ambiguous. CDR1 is LNHDA, CDR2 SQIVND, per germline (reference sequence). The CDR3 consists of 16 residues. With 1 base removed from V and 0 bases from J, the gap between germline ends came to 10 bases.

The chain uses TRBV5-8 and TRBJ2-3; 8 bases line up with TRBD2. Trimming at V came to 5 bases and at J to 1 base, leaving 3 bases not matched to a gene. The CDR3 sequence is 14 residues long. Germline-derived CDR1 and CDR2 are SGHTS and YDEGEE. The CDR3 DNA is TGTGCCAGCAGTCAGACTAGCGGCACAGATACGCAGTATTTT. It codes for CASSQTSGTDTQYF.

The rearrangement joins TRBV14 to TRBJ2-7, with 7 bases lining up with TRBD2. V was pared by 0 bases and J by 2 bases, with 16 bases of the junction left unmatched. This CDR3 has 19 residues. Per germline, CDR1 SGHDN and CDR2 FVKESK. CDR3 in DNA: TGTGCCAGCAGCCAAGAGCTCCTCCTTACTGGGGAGGGGACCTACGAGCAGTACTTC. Translated: CASSQELLLTGEGTYEQYF.

The chain has TRBV30 and TRBJ1-2, with D perhaps matching TRBD1 (6 bases). CDR1 is GTSNPN and CDR2 is SVGIG in the germline V gene (reference sequence). The CDR3 sequence is 13 residues long. Trimming cost V 4 bases and J 3 bases, with 12 bases left between them. The CDR3 nucleotides are TGTGCCTGGAACAGTGGGGGCCACTATGGCTACACCTTC. It specifies CAWNSGGHYGYTF.

The CDR3 nucleotides read TGTGCCAGCAGCTTGGATGTGGGTGGAAACACCATATATTTT. Its protein is CASSLDVGGNTIYF. The genes are TRBV5-5 and TRBJ1-3; D ambiguous. The CDR3 loop spans 14 amino acids. Between the trimmed V and J ends, which lost 0 bases and 3 bases, there was a span of 7 bases. The germline V gene has CDR1 SGHKS and CDR2 YYEKEE (reference sequence).